This T cell receptor beta chain was observed in a study of T cell responses to AZD1222 COVID-19 vaccine. Germline V CDR1 and CDR2: KGHSH, LQKENI. Trimming stripped 3 bases from V and 4 bases from J, with 13 bases between. The CDR3 runs to 15 residues. Sequencing was performed with immunoSEQ multiplex PCR; in TCRdb, only in-frame clones are kept and a portion is missing. The sample lists 70,000 or so clones, around 90% seen once, with approximately 25% in the top ten. This clone appeared a few times. This receptor was taken from an adult in good health. V gene TRBV18 combines with J gene TRBJ1-3, with D perhaps TRBD1 (5 bases). This specimen was peripheral blood, taken on day 0 of AZD1222 vaccination. The CDR3 DNA is TGTGCCAGCTCACCCATTCACCAGGGAGGAAACACCATATATTTT. It codes for CASSPIHQGGNTIYF.